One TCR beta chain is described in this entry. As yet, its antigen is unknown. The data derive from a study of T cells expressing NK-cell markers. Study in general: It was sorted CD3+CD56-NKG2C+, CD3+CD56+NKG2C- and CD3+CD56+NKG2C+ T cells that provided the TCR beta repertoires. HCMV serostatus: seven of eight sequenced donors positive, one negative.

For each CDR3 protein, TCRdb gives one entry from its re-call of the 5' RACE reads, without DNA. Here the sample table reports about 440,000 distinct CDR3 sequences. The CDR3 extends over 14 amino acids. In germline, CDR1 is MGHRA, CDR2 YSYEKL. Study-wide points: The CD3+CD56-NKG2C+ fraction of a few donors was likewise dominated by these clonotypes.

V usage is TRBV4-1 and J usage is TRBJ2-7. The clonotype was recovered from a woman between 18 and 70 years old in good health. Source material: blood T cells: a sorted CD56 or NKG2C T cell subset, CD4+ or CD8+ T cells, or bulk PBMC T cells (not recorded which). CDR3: CASSQDLGSYEQYF.